This is a list of T cell receptor beta chains from one sample in a study of T cell responses to AZD1222 COVID-19 vaccine. This table comes from immunoSEQ multiplex PCR, and its TCRdb copy is limited to in-frame clones, with some not included. The sample gives 150,000 to 200,000 clones, approximately 90% of which show up once; roughly 4.3% is in the top ten. Sample: peripheral blood, taken 28 days after the second dose of the MenACWY control vaccine. Receptors originate from an adult who received the MenACWY meningococcal vaccine as a control. Each CDR3 is given with its conserved first and last residue. D genes are given only for firm matches. The size field is filled for only some rows; it gives once, few, many or a size class.

d_call: -; j_call: TRBJ2-7; clone_size: -; v_call: TRBV7-2; cdr3_aa: CASSSPDKYEQYF; cdr3_nt: TGTGCCAGCAGCTCTCCGGACAAATACGAGCAGTACTTC
d_call: -; j_call: TRBJ1-1; clone_size: once; v_call: TRBV18; cdr3_aa: CASSPLGLNTEAFF; cdr3_nt: TGTGCCAGCTCACCTTTGGGGCTGAACACTGAAGCTTTCTTT
d_call: TRBD2; j_call: TRBJ2-3; clone_size: -; v_call: TRBV9; cdr3_aa: CASSVRLAGGPDTQYF; cdr3_nt: TGTGCCAGCAGCGTCCGACTAGCGGGTGGTCCAGATACGCAGTATTTT
d_call: -; j_call: TRBJ2-7; clone_size: -; v_call: TRBV21-1; cdr3_aa: CASSKGAGPSYEQYF; cdr3_nt: TGTGCCAGCAGCAAAGGGGCGGGCCCGTCCTACGAGCAGTACTTC
d_call: -; j_call: TRBJ2-1; clone_size: -; v_call: TRBV7-8; cdr3_aa: CASFHRDRSYNEQFF; cdr3_nt: TGTGCCAGCTTCCACAGGGACCGCTCCTACAATGAGCAGTTCTTC
d_call: -; j_call: TRBJ2-2; clone_size: -; v_call: TRBV19; cdr3_aa: CASSTLGGDTGELFF; cdr3_nt: TGTGCCAGTAGTACCTTAGGGGGTGACACCGGGGAGCTGTTTTTT
d_call: -; j_call: TRBJ2-2; clone_size: -; v_call: TRBV18; cdr3_aa: CASSLNAGGSTTGELFF; cdr3_nt: TGTGCCAGCTCACTTAACGCCGGCGGATCTACCACCGGGGAGCTGTTTTTT
d_call: -; j_call: TRBJ1-5; clone_size: -; v_call: TRBV4-1; cdr3_aa: CASSQDKATQPQHF; cdr3_nt: TGCGCCAGCAGCCAAGATAAAGCCACTCAGCCCCAGCATTTT
d_call: -; j_call: TRBJ2-1; clone_size: once; v_call: TRBV30; cdr3_aa: CAWSEDGAYNEQFF; cdr3_nt: TGTGCCTGGAGTGAAGACGGAGCCTACAATGAGCAGTTCTTC
d_call: -; j_call: TRBJ1-1; clone_size: -; v_call: TRBV19; cdr3_aa: CASNMGDNTEAFF; cdr3_nt: TGTGCCAGTAATATGGGGGACAACACTGAAGCTTTCTTT
d_call: -; j_call: TRBJ1-5; clone_size: -; v_call: TRBV19; cdr3_aa: CASSTVLGPQHF; cdr3_nt: TGTGCCAGTAGTACCGTCCTGGGGCCCCAGCATTTT
d_call: -; j_call: TRBJ1-1; clone_size: -; v_call: TRBV19; cdr3_aa: CASSVFLNTEAFF; cdr3_nt: TGTGCCAGTAGTGTTTTTTTGAACACTGAAGCTTTCTTT
d_call: -; j_call: TRBJ2-4; clone_size: few; v_call: TRBV25-1; cdr3_aa: CASSSGGYIQYF; cdr3_nt: TGTGCCAGCAGTTCCGGGGGATACATTCAGTACTTC
d_call: -; j_call: TRBJ2-3; clone_size: -; v_call: TRBV9; cdr3_aa: CASSVEPGARADTQYF; cdr3_nt: TGTGCCAGCAGCGTAGAGCCGGGGGCTAGGGCAGATACGCAGTATTTT
d_call: -; j_call: TRBJ1-5; clone_size: -; v_call: TRBV7-8; cdr3_aa: CASSLGPGHPNQPQHF; cdr3_nt: TGTGCCAGCAGCTTAGGACCGGGACACCCAAATCAGCCCCAGCATTTT
d_call: TRBD1; j_call: TRBJ2-3; clone_size: -; v_call: TRBV4-3; cdr3_aa: CASSQVQGLRTGSFAQYF; cdr3_nt: TGCGCCAGCAGCCAAGTGCAGGGTTTAAGGACAGGGAGCTTCGCGCAGTATTTT
d_call: -; j_call: TRBJ1-3; clone_size: -; v_call: TRBV5-4; cdr3_aa: CASSSGSLSGNTIYF; cdr3_nt: TGTGCCAGCAGCTCGGGAAGCCTCTCTGGAAACACCATATATTTT
d_call: TRBD1; j_call: TRBJ1-5; clone_size: -; v_call: TRBV4-3; cdr3_aa: CASSQRTGESNQPQHF; cdr3_nt: TGCGCCAGCAGCCAGAGGACAGGAGAGAGCAATCAGCCCCAGCATTTT
d_call: -; j_call: TRBJ2-4; clone_size: -; v_call: TRBV2; cdr3_aa: CASSAKGGMAIQYF; cdr3_nt: TGTGCCAGCAGTGCCAAGGGGGGGATGGCCATTCAGTACTTC
d_call: TRBD2; j_call: TRBJ2-7; clone_size: few; v_call: TRBV6-5; cdr3_aa: CASSTPGGPTYEQYF; cdr3_nt: TGTGCCAGCAGTACCCCGGGAGGGCCGACATACGAGCAGTACTTC
d_call: TRBD1; j_call: TRBJ2-3; clone_size: -; v_call: TRBV6-5; cdr3_aa: CASSYGTGGPQYF; cdr3_nt: TGTGCCAGCAGTTATGGGACAGGGGGCCCGCAGTATTTT
d_call: -; j_call: TRBJ2-3; clone_size: -; v_call: TRBV5-1; cdr3_aa: CASSSSPTDTQYF; cdr3_nt: TGCGCCAGCAGCTCCTCTCCGACAGATACGCAGTATTTT
d_call: -; j_call: TRBJ1-1; clone_size: once; v_call: TRBV5-6; cdr3_aa: CASSLVTGRAEAFF; cdr3_nt: TGTGCCAGCAGCTTAGTCACAGGGCGGGCTGAAGCTTTCTTT
d_call: -; j_call: TRBJ2-7; clone_size: -; v_call: TRBV28; cdr3_aa: CASSRQTPYEQYF; cdr3_nt: TGTGCCAGCAGTCGACAGACCCCCTACGAGCAGTACTTC
d_call: TRBD1; j_call: TRBJ1-4; clone_size: -; v_call: TRBV18; cdr3_aa: CASSPGQGDEKLFF; cdr3_nt: TGTGCCAGCTCACCTGGACAGGGAGATGAAAAACTGTTTTTT
d_call: TRBD1; j_call: TRBJ1-6; clone_size: -; v_call: TRBV7-3; cdr3_aa: CASSSSTGANAPLHF; cdr3_nt: TGTGCCAGCAGCTCATCGACAGGGGCTAATGCACCCCTCCACTTT
d_call: -; j_call: TRBJ1-1; clone_size: -; v_call: TRBV7-2; cdr3_aa: CASREATSRVIHTEAFF; cdr3_nt: TGTGCCAGCAGGGAGGCGACATCCAGGGTAATTCACACTGAAGCTTTCTTT
d_call: -; j_call: TRBJ2-6; clone_size: -; v_call: TRBV5-1; cdr3_aa: CASSLEGVGANVLTF; cdr3_nt: TGCGCCAGCAGCTTGGAAGGGGTCGGGGCCAACGTCCTGACTTTC
d_call: TRBD1; j_call: TRBJ1-1; clone_size: -; v_call: TRBV2; cdr3_aa: CATLPRQGGTEAFF; cdr3_nt: TGTGCCACCCTCCCCAGACAGGGCGGCACTGAAGCTTTCTTT
d_call: -; j_call: TRBJ2-2; clone_size: once; v_call: TRBV29-1; cdr3_aa: CSVEGQAGTGELFF; cdr3_nt: TGCAGCGTTGAGGGCCAGGCGGGCACCGGGGAGCTGTTTTTT
d_call: TRBD1; j_call: TRBJ2-7; clone_size: -; v_call: TRBV7-2; cdr3_aa: CASSLYLTGGASYEQYF; cdr3_nt: TGTGCCAGCAGCTTGTACCTTACAGGGGGCGCGAGTTACGAGCAGTACTTC
d_call: -; j_call: TRBJ1-4; clone_size: -; v_call: TRBV5-1; cdr3_aa: CASSSDSTNEKLFF; cdr3_nt: TGCGCCAGCAGCTCGGACTCCACTAATGAAAAACTGTTTTTT
d_call: -; j_call: TRBJ2-1; clone_size: -; v_call: TRBV7-9; cdr3_aa: CASGLRQYNEQFF; cdr3_nt: TGTGCCAGCGGATTACGACAGTACAATGAGCAGTTCTTC
d_call: TRBD2; j_call: TRBJ2-7; clone_size: -; v_call: TRBV6-1; cdr3_aa: CASSDSGIPYEQYF; cdr3_nt: TGTGCCAGCAGTGATAGCGGGATCCCCTACGAGCAGTACTTC